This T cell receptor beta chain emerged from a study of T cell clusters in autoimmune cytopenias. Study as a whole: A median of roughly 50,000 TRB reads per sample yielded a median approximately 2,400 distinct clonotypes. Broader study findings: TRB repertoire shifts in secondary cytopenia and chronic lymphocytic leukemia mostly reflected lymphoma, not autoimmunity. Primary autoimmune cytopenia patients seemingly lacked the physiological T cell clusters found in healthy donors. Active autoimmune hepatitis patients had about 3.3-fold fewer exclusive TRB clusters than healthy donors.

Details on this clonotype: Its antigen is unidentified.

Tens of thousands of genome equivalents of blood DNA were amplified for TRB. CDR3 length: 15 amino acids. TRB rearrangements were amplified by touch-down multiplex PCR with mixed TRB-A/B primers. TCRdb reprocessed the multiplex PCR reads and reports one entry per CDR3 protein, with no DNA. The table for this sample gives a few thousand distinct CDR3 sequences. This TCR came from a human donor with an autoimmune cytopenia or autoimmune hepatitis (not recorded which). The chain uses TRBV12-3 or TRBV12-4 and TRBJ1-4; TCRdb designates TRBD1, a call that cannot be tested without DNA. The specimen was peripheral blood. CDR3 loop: CASSFGGQGNEKLFF.